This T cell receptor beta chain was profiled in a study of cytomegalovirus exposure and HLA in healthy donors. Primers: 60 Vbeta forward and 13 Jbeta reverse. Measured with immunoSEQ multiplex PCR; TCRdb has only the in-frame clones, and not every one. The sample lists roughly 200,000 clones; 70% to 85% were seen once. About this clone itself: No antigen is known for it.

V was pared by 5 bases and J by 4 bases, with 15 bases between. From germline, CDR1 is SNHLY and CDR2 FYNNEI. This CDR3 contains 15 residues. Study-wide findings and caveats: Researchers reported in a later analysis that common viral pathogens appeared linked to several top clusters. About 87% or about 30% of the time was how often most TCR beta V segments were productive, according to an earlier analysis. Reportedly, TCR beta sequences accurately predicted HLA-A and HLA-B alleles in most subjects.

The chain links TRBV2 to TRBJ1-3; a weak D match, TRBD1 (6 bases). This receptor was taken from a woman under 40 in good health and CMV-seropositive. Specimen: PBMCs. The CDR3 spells CASSRGGAEGNTIYF. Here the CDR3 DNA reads TGTGCCAGCAGTCGTGGGGGGGCGGAAGGAAACACCATATATTTT.